The sequence of this TCR beta chain was determined in a study of shared clonotypes between healthy human individuals. Across the study: CD4 naive and CD4 memory each took three plates per donor, while CD8 naive took two and CD8 memory one. General study findings and limits: The study drew on few donors, limiting represented genetic and exposure-history diversity.

This clone showed up just a few times. Its specificity is unknown. Free of recent acute infections or vaccinations, the donors were healthy HIV-negative adults. All the donors were Caucasian adults who lived in Nashville, Tennessee. The method was immunoSEQ multiplex PCR; TCRdb's version includes in-frame clones alone and lacks a portion of them. The sample consists of over a million clones, approximately 78% of them appearing once. V was trimmed by 4 bases and J by 5 bases, leaving 12 bases between them. Germline values: CDR1 SGHNT, CDR2 YYREEE (reference sequence). This CDR3 spans 13 amino acids. Sequenced input: memory CD4+ T cells from PBMCs. Subset meaning: CD45RA-negative fraction. The chain employs TRBV5-4 and TRBJ1-2; tentatively, D is TRBD1 (6 bases). The TCR was taken from a man aged 18 to 29 in good health. Some clones in this sample may be carry-over from other donors' samples. The CDR3 loop reads CASSESGTYGYTF. The CDR3 nucleotides are TGTGCCAGCAGCGAGTCCGGGACATATGGCTACACCTTC. Variable domain in full (rest from reference TRBV5-4 and TRBJ1-2): ETGVTQSPTHLIKTRGQQVTLRCSSQSGHNTVSWYQQALGQGPQFIFQYYREEENGRGNFPPRFSGLQFPNYSSELNVNALELDDSALYLCASSESGTYGYTFGSGTRLTVV.